Sequencing of this T cell receptor beta chain was carried out in a study of CXCR3-negative and CXCR3-positive naive CD8 T cells. UMI-tagged TRB cDNA libraries were built via 5' RACE. TCRdb re-called the 5' RACE reads, yielding one record per CDR3 amino acid sequence without DNA. Its listing shows more than 75,000 distinct CDR3 sequences. Every subset of CD8+ T cells was sorted in triplicate at 300,000 or so cells each. CD45RO-CCR7+CD27+CD95- expression identified naive CD8+ T cells. Germline CDR1 is SEHNR and CDR2 is FQNEAQ (reference sequence). The CDR3 extends over 15 amino acids. Study findings and constraints: After cryopreservation, CXCR3 expression dropped partially; most assays used fresh PBMCs. For CXCR3-positive naive cells, TRB CDR3s were more hydrophobic than those of CXCR3-negative naive cells. Memory CD8+ T cell repertoires were far less diverse than both naive subsets.

Turning to this clonotype: No antigen is known for it.

What was sequenced was naive CXCR3+ CD8+ T cells from blood. Noted subset: CD45RO-CCR7+CD27+CD95- naive CD8+ T cells expressing CXCR3 (TNR3+). The chain links TRBV7-9 to TRBJ2-1; the TCRdb D gene call, TRBD1, has no DNA to confirm it. The clonotype was recovered from a human donor in good health. Some clones in this sample may be carry-over from other donors' samples. CDR3 loop: CASSPGGLPYNEQFF.